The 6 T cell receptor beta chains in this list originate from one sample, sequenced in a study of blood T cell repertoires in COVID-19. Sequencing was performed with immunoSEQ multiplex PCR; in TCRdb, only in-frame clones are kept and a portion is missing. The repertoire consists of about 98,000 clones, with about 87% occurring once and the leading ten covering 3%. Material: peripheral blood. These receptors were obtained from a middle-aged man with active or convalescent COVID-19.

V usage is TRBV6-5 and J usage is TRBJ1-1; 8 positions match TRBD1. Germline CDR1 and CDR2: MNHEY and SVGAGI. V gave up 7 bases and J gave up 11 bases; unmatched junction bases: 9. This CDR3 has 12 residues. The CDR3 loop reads CASTGQGLGAFF. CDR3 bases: TGTGCCAGCACCGGACAGGGATTGGGCGCTTTCTTT.

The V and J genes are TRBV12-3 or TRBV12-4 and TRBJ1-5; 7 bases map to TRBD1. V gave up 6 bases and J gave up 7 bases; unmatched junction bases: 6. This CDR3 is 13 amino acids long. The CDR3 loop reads CASRLTGNQPQHF. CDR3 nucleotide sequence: TGTGCCAGCAGGTTGACAGGGAACCAGCCCCAGCATTTT.

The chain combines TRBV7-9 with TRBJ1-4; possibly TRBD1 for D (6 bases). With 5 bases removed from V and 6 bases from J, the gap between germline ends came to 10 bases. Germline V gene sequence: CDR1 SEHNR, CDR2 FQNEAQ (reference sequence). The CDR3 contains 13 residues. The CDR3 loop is CASSLPGDEKLFF. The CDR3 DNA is TGTGCCAGCAGCCTACCAGGGGATGAAAAACTGTTTTTT.

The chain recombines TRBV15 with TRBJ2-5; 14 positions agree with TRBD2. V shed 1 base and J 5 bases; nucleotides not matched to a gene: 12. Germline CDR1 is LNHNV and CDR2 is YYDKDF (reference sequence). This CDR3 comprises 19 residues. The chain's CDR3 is CATSRVGPGLAGGRETQYF. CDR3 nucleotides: TGTGCCACCAGCAGAGTCGGCCCCGGACTAGCGGGGGGCAGGGAGACCCAGTACTTC.

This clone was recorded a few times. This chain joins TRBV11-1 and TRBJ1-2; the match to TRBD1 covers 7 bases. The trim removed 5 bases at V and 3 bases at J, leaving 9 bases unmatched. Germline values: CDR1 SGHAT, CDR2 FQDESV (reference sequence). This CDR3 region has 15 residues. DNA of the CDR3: TGTGCCAGCAGCCTCACAGGGGCTGGTGACTATGGCTACACCTTC. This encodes CASSLTGAGDYGYTF.

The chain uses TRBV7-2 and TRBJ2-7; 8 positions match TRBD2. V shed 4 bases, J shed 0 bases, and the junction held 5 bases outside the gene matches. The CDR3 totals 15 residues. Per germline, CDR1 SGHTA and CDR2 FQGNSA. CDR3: CASSSIAGSSYEQYF. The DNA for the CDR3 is TGTGCCAGCAGCTCAATAGCGGGAAGCTCCTACGAGCAGTACTTC.